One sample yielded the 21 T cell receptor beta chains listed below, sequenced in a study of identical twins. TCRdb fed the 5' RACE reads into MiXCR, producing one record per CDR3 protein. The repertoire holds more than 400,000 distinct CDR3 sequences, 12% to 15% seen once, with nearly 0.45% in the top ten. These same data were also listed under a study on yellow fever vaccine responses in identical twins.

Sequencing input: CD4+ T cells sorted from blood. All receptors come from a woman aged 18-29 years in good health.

For the CDR3, the DNA is TGTGCCAGCAGTTTATGGGGGATATCCTACGAGCAGTACTTC. This sequence encodes CASSLWGISYEQYF. This chain links TRBV12-3 or TRBV12-4 with TRBJ2-7; D could derive from TRBD1 or TRBD2 (5 bases each). The CDR3 is 14 residues long. V shed 2 bases and J shed 1 base, with 9 bases lying between them.

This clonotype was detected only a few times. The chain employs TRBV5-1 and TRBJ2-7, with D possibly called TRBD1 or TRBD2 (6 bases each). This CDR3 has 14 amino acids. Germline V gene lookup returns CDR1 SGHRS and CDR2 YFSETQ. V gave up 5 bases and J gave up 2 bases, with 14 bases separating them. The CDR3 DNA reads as TGCGCCAGCAGGCCGGGGGCAGGGCCCTACGAGCAGTACTTC. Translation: CASRPGAGPYEQYF.

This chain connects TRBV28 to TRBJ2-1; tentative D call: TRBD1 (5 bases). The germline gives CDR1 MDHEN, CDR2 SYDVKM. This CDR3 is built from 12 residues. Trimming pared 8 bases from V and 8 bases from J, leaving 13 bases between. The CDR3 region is CASSGFKDEQFF. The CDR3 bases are TGTGCCAGCTCAGGGTTTAAGGATGAGCAGTTCTTC.

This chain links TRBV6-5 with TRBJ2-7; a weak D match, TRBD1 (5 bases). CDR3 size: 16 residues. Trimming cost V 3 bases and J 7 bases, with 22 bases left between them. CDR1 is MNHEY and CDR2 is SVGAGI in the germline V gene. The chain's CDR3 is CASSYGLTTVPTEQYF. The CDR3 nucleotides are TGTGCCAGCAGTTATGGATTAACGACAGTACCTACGGAGCAGTACTTC.

CDR3 nucleotide sequence: TGTGCCAGCAGCTTAGCGAGAAACAATGAGCAGTTCTTC. As protein: CASSLARNNEQFF. The chain is built from TRBV7-8 and TRBJ2-1, with no clear D. V was pared by 0 bases and J by 5 bases, with 5 bases between. The CDR3 has 13 residues. The germline V gene has CDR1 SGHVS and CDR2 FQNEAQ.

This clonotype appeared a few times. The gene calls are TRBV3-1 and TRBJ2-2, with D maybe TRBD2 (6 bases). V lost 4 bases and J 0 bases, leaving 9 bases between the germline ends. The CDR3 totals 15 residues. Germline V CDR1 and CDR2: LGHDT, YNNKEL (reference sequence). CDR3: CASSRGLSNTGELFF. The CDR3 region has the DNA TGTGCCAGCAGCCGAGGACTATCGAACACCGGGGAGCTGTTTTTT.

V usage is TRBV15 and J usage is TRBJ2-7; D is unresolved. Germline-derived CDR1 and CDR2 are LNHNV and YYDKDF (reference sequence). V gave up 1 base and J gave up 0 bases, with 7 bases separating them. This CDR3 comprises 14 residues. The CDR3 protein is CATSRGWTSYEQYF. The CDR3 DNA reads TGTGCCACCAGCAGAGGATGGACCTCCTACGAGCAGTACTTC.

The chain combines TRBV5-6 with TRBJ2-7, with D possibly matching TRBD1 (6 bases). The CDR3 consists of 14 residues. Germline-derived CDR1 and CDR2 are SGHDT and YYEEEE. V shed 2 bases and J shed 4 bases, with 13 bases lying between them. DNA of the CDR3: TGTGCCAGCAGCTTCCCGGACAGTTGGTACGAGCAGTACTTC. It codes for CASSFPDSWYEQYF.

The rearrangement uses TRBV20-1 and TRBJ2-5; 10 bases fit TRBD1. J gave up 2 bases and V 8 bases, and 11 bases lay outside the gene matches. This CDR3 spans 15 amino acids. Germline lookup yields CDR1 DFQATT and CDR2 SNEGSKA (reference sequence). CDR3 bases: TGCAGTTCTCTCCCCGGGACAGGGGCGCAAGAGACCCAGTACTTC. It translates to CSSLPGTGAQETQYF.

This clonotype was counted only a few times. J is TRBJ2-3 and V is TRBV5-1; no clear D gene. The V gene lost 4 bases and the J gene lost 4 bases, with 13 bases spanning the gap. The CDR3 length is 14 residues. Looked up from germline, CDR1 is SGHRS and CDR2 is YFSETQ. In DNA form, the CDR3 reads TGCGCCAGCAGCCCTGCCCCGGCCGCAGATACGCAGTATTTT. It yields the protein CASSPAPAADTQYF.

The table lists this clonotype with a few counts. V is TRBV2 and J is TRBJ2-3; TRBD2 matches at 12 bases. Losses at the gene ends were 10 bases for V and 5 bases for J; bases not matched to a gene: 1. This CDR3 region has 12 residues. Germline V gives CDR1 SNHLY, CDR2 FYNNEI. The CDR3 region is CATGLAGDTQYF. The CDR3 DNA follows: TGTGCCACGGGACTAGCGGGAGATACGCAGTATTTT.

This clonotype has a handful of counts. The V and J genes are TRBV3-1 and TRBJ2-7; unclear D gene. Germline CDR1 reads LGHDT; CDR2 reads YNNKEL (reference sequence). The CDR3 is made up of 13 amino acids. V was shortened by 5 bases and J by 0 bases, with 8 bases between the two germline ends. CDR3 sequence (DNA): TGTGCCAGCAGCATACAGCGCTCCTACGAGCAGTACTTC. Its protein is CASSIQRSYEQYF.

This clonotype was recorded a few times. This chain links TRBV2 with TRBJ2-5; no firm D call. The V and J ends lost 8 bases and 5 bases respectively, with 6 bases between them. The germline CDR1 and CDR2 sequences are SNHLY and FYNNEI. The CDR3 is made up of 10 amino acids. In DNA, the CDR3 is TGTGCCAGCTGTCTCGAGACCCAGTACTTC. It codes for CASCLETQYF.

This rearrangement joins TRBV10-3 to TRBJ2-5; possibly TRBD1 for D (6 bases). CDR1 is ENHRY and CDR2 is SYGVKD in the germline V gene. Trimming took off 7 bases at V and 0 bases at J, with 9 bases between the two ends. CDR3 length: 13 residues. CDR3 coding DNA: TGTGCCATCACCCAGGGGTACCAAGAGACCCAGTACTTC. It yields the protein CAITQGYQETQYF.

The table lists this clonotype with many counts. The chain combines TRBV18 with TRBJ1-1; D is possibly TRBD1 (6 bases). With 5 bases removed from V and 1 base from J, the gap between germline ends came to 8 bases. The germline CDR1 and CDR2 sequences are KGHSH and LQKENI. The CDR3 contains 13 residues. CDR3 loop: CASSEGQNTEAFF. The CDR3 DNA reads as TGTGCCAGCTCAGAGGGACAGAACACTGAAGCTTTCTTT.

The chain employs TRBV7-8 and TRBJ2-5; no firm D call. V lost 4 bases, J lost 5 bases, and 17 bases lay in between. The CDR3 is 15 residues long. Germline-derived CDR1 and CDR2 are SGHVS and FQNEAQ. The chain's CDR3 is CASSSRFTNGETQYF. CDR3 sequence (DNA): TGTGCCAGCAGCTCCCGTTTCACAAACGGTGAGACCCAGTACTTC. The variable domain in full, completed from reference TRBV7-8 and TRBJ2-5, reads GAGVSQSPRYKVAKRGQDVALRCDPISGHVSLFWYQQALGQGPEFLTYFQNEAQLDKSGLPSDRFFAERPEGSVSTLKIQRTQQEDSAVYLCASSSRFTNGETQYFGPGTRLLVL.

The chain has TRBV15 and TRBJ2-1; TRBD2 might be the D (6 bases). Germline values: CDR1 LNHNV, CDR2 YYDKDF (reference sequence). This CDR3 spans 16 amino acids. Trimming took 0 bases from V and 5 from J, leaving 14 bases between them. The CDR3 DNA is TGTGCCACCAGCAGAGATTATCCCACTAGCCACAATGAGCAGTTCTTC. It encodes CATSRDYPTSHNEQFF.

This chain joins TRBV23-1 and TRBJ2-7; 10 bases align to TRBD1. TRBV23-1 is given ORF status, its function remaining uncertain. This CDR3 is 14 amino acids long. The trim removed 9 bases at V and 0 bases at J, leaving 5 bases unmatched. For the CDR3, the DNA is TGCGCCAGTCGGGACAGGGGCGACTCCTACGAGCAGTACGTC. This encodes CASRDRGDSYEQYV.

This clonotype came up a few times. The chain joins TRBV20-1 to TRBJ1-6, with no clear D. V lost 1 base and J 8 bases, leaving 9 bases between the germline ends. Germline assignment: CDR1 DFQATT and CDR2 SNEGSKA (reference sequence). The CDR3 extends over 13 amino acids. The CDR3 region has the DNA TGCAGTGCTAGAGGGCAGGTGGATTCACCCCTCCACTTT. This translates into CSARGQVDSPLHF.

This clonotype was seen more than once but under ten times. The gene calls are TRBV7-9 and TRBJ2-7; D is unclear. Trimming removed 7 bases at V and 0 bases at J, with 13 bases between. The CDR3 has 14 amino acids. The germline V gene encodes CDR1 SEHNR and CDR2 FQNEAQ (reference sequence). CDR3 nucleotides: TGTGCCAGCATGCTAACGGCAAGCTCCTACGAGCAGTACTTC. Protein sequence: CASMLTASSYEQYF. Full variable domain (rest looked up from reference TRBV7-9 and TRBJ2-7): DTGVSQNPRHKITKRGQNVTFRCDPISEHNRLYWYRQTLGQGPEFLTYFQNEAQLEKSRLLSDRFSAERPKGSFSTLEIQRTEQGDSAMYLCASMLTASSYEQYFGPGTRLTVT.

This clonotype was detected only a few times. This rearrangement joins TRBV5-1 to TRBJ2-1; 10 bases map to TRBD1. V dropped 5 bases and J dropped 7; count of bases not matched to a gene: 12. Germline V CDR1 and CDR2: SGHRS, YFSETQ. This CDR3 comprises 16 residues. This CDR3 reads CASSRQPGTGDNEQFF. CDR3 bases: TGCGCCAGCAGTAGACAACCCGGGACAGGGGATAATGAGCAGTTCTTC.